One and the same sample provided the 23 T cell receptor beta chains below, sequenced in a study of blood T cell repertoires in COVID-19. This table comes from immunoSEQ multiplex PCR, and its TCRdb copy is limited to in-frame clones, with some not included. The sample has 190,000 or so clones; roughly 92% are singletons. Specimen: peripheral blood. Receptors originate from a man aged 30 to 45 with COVID-19, enrolled during active disease.

The chain is built from TRBV27 and TRBJ1-5; possibly TRBD1 for D (5 bases). Trimming took off 0 bases at V and 4 bases at J, with 10 bases between the two ends. Germline CDR1 and CDR2: MNHEY and SMNVEV (reference sequence). CDR3 size: 15 residues. The CDR3 bases are TGTGCCAGCAGTTTATCAGGGGCGTCTAATCAGCCCCAGCATTTT. Amino acids: CASSLSGASNQPQHF.

This chain links TRBV2 with TRBJ1-1; tentative D call: TRBD1 (5 bases). Germline V gene data show CDR1 as SNHLY and CDR2 as FYNNEI. The CDR3 runs to 14 residues. V was shortened by 6 bases and J by 0 bases, with 11 bases between the two germline ends. Here the CDR3 reads CASRGDSMNTEAFF. The CDR3 DNA is TGTGCCAGCAGAGGGGATTCGATGAACACTGAAGCTTTCTTT.

The J gene is TRBJ2-1, the V gene TRBV11-2, with 8 bases identical to TRBD1. The CDR3 has 18 amino acids. V trimming: 0 bases; J trimming: 4 bases; junction bases outside the gene matches: 11. The V gene's germline CDR1 is SGHAT and CDR2 FQNNGV. The CDR3 loop reads CASSLDQSGQGAYNEQFF. CDR3 in DNA: TGTGCCAGCAGCTTAGATCAGAGTGGTCAGGGGGCTTACAATGAGCAGTTCTTC.

V gene TRBV14 combines with J gene TRBJ1-3; D not resolved. Looked up from germline, CDR1 is SGHDN and CDR2 is FVKESK. V shed 1 base and J shed 1 base, with 11 bases lying between them. The CDR3 runs 16 residues. The CDR3 protein is CASSQVPGGSGNTIYF. CDR3 in DNA: TGTGCCAGCAGCCAAGTACCCGGAGGATCTGGAAACACCATATATTTT.

The chain combines TRBV3-1 (or the pseudogene TRBV3-2) with TRBJ2-7, with 11 bases fitting TRBD1. Germline V gene data show CDR1 as LGHDT and CDR2 as YNNKEL (reference sequence). The CDR3 runs 16 residues. V trimming: 2 bases; J trimming: 6 bases; junction bases outside the gene matches: 9. CDR3 amino acids: CASSQMVGQGAIEQYF. CDR3 nucleotide sequence: TGTGCCAGCAGCCAAATGGTCGGACAGGGGGCCATCGAGCAGTACTTC.

This chain links TRBV21-1 with TRBJ2-7; the D call of TRBD1 is as the table states it, not checked on the DNA. TRBV21-1 is tagged as a pseudogene. CDR3 length: 15 amino acids. The CDR3 DNA reads TGTGCCAGCAGCAAAGCGCGAGACAGAAAATACGAGCAGTACTTC. Encoded protein: CASSKARDRKYEQYF.

V is TRBV6-4 and J is TRBJ1-2; 9 bases align to TRBD1. V lost 6 bases to trimming and J lost 5 bases; unmatched junction nucleotides: 10. The CDR3 is made up of 15 amino acids. CDR1 and CDR2 from the germline V gene are MRHNA and SNTAGT. The chain's CDR3 is CASRHNGQGSYGYTF. CDR3 sequence (DNA): TGTGCCAGCAGACATAATGGACAGGGGTCTTATGGCTACACCTTC.

The chain recombines TRBV5-1 with TRBJ2-7; the match to TRBD1 covers 10 bases. Germline CDR1 reads SGHRS; CDR2 reads YFSETQ. Germline trimming cut 5 bases from V and 4 bases from J; bases unmatched to any gene: 6. This CDR3 region has 14 residues. CDR3 DNA: TGCGCCAGCAGTTATCCGGACAGGGGGTACGAGCAGTACTTC. This translates into CASSYPDRGYEQYF. The whole variable domain, filled in from reference TRBV5-1 and TRBJ2-7, reads KAGVTQTPRYLIKTRGQQVTLSCSPISGHRSVSWYQQTPGQGLQFLFEYFSETQRNKGNFPGRFSGRQFSNSRSEMNVSTLELGDSALYLCASSYPDRGYEQYFGPGTRLTVT.

The chain recombines TRBV29-1 with TRBJ2-5; 8 nucleotides line up with TRBD2. CDR1 and CDR2 from the germline V gene are SQVTM and ANQGSEA. CDR3 length: 12 amino acids. V lost 7 bases and J lost 6; bases outside the gene matches: 7. The CDR3 nucleotides are TGCAGCGAAAGCCGGGGGGGGAAGACCCAGTACTTC. It specifies CSESRGGKTQYF. Full variable domain (remainder filled in from reference TRBV29-1 and TRBJ2-5): SAVISQKPSRDICQRGTSLTIQCQVDSQVTMMFWYRQQPGQSLTLIATANQGSEATYESGFVIDKFPISRPNLTFSTLTVSNMSPEDSSIYLCSESRGGKTQYFGPGTRLLVL.

This sequence joins TRBV6-5 and TRBJ1-1, with D unresolved. The germline gives CDR1 MNHEY, CDR2 SVGAGI. The ends were cut back, 10 bases at V and 4 bases at J, with 16 bases in the middle. The CDR3 runs to 13 residues. The CDR3 bases are TGTGCCACCCATTGGGCGGGCAGCACTGAAGCTTTCTTT. Translating gives CATHWAGSTEAFF.

This clone was counted only a few times. The DNA for the CDR3 is TGTGCTAGTGGTCCTGAGACAGGGGGGTTTCAGCCCCAGCATTTT. As protein: CASGPETGGFQPQHF. This chain connects TRBV12-5 to TRBJ1-5, with 9 bases identical to TRBD1. The CDR3 runs to 15 residues. The V gene's germline CDR1 is LGHNT and CDR2 FRNRAP. With 5 bases clipped from V and 6 bases from J, the junction kept 8 bases outside the gene matches.

This chain uses TRBV3-1 (or the pseudogene TRBV3-2) with TRBJ2-2; 8 nucleotides align to TRBD2. Germline V gene sequence: CDR1 LGHDT, CDR2 YNNKEL (reference sequence). Unmatched junction bases numbered 1, after V lost 1 base and J lost 3 bases. The CDR3 extends over 15 amino acids. The CDR3 bases are TGTGCCAGCAGCCAAGTGCGGGGGGACACCGGGGAGCTGTTTTTT. Encoded protein: CASSQVRGDTGELFF.

The chain couples TRBV3-1 (or the pseudogene TRBV3-2) to TRBJ1-4; the D gene is possibly TRBD1 (5 bases). Trimming left V 3 bases short and J 5 bases short, with 25 bases between. The CDR3 has 19 residues. Germline V CDR1 and CDR2: LGHDT, YNNKEL (reference sequence). The CDR3 loop reads CASSHSLGVSFGGNEKLFF. As DNA, the CDR3 is TGTGCCAGCAGCCATTCGTTGGGAGTCTCCTTCGGGGGAAATGAAAAACTGTTTTTT.

This clone was observed a handful of times. The V gene is TRBV5-1, the J gene TRBJ2-7, with 11 positions matching TRBD1. V was pared by 0 bases and J by 3 bases, with 2 bases of the junction left unmatched. Germline V lookup: CDR1 SGHRS, CDR2 YFSETQ. The CDR3 has 15 amino acids. In DNA form, the CDR3 reads TGCGCCAGCAGCTTGGCCGGGACAGGGGGCTACGAGCAGTACTTC. Amino acid sequence: CASSLAGTGGYEQYF.

This chain uses TRBV11-3 with TRBJ2-6; 7 bases match TRBD2. The CDR3 runs 16 residues. The trim removed 1 base at V and 0 bases at J, leaving 0 bases unmatched. Germline CDR1 is SGHNT and CDR2 is YENEEA. CDR3: CASSLGGGSGANVLTF. Written as DNA, the CDR3 is TGTGCCAGCAGCTTAGGGGGGGGCTCTGGGGCCAACGTCCTGACTTTC.

V is TRBV6-5 and J is TRBJ2-3; 10 bases fit TRBD2. This CDR3 contains 16 residues. CDR1 MNHEY and CDR2 SVGAGI come from the germline V gene. V lost 0 bases and J lost 2; bases outside the gene matches: 2. CDR3 loop: CASSYSTSGFTDTQYF. CDR3 DNA sequence: TGTGCCAGCAGTTACTCGACTAGCGGGTTCACAGATACGCAGTATTTT.

V gene TRBV2 combines with J gene TRBJ1-2, with a weak D call TRBD1 (6 bases). The CDR3 runs 15 residues. V lost 6 bases and J lost 3, with 17 bases in between. Germline V gene data show CDR1 as SNHLY and CDR2 as FYNNEI. CDR3 coding DNA: TGTGCCAGCAGGTCGCCGGGAGGGGGTTACTATGGCTACACCTTC. Protein sequence: CASRSPGGGYYGYTF.

The table lists this clone with a count of one. The genes are TRBV2 and TRBJ2-6; D is possibly TRBD1 (6 bases). V lost 7 bases to trimming and J lost 0 bases, with 7 bases between them. CDR1 is SNHLY and CDR2 is FYNNEI in the germline V gene. The CDR3 is 14 amino acids. The CDR3 spells CASMDSSGANVLTF. The CDR3 nucleotides are TGTGCCAGCATGGACAGCTCTGGGGCCAACGTCCTGACTTTC.

This clone has just one count. The chain has TRBV10-3 and TRBJ1-5, with a tentative D call TRBD1 (5 bases). CDR3 length: 15 amino acids. The V gene lost 2 bases and the J gene lost 5 bases, with 13 bases spanning the gap. From germline, CDR1 is ENHRY and CDR2 SYGVKD. CDR3 coding DNA: TGTGCCATCAGTGAGCCAGGGAGGGTGGATCAGCCCCAGCATTTT. Its translation: CAISEPGRVDQPQHF.

This clone was detected only a few times. This chain uses TRBV3-1 (or the pseudogene TRBV3-2) with TRBJ1-5; a possible D gene is TRBD1 (6 bases). The germline gives CDR1 LGHDT, CDR2 YNNKEL (reference sequence). CDR3 length equals 14 residues. Trimming cost V 1 base and J 10 bases, with 14 bases left between them. The chain's CDR3 is CASSQGQDPSPQHF. In DNA form, the CDR3 reads TGTGCCAGCAGCCAAGGACAGGACCCTTCTCCCCAGCATTTT.

V and J are TRBV25-1 and TRBJ1-4; tentatively, D is TRBD1 (6 bases). Germline V gene lookup returns CDR1 MGHDK and CDR2 SYGVNS. V lost 3 bases to trimming and J lost 5 bases, with 10 bases between them. This CDR3 contains 14 residues. CDR3 DNA sequence: TGTGCCAGCAGTGACGCAGGGGAAAATGAAAAACTGTTTTTT. Translated, it gives CASSDAGENEKLFF.

This clone was picked up one time. Here the CDR3 DNA reads TGTGCCAGTAGTATCGGTGGGGCGGGAGGGACTGAAGCTTTCTTT. Protein sequence: CASSIGGAGGTEAFF. The J gene is TRBJ1-1, the V gene TRBV19; possibly TRBD1 for D (5 bases). The CDR3 totals 15 residues. Germline CDR1 LNHDA, CDR2 SQIVND (reference sequence). V lost 3 bases to trimming and J lost 5 bases, with 16 bases between them.

The V call is TRBV2, the J call TRBJ1-6; the match to TRBD1 covers 7 bases. V was clipped by 6 bases and J by 3 bases; unmatched bases: 5. The V gene's germline CDR1 is SNHLY and CDR2 FYNNEI. The CDR3 runs to 15 residues. This CDR3 is CASRDDRDYNSPLHF. As DNA, the CDR3 is TGTGCCAGCAGAGATGACAGGGACTATAATTCACCCCTCCACTTT.